What follows are 19 T cell receptor beta chains derived from one specimen sequenced in a study of cytomegalovirus exposure and HLA in healthy donors. The primer mix had 60 Vbeta and 13 Jbeta primers. Some clones are missing from TCRdb's copy, which holds only in-frame ones; the method was immunoSEQ multiplex PCR. The table lists some 110,000 clones, around 82% of them singletons. Sequenced input: PBMCs. These receptors all stem from a man aged 50-59 years in good health and CMV-seronegative.

The DNA of the CDR3 is TGCGCCAGCAGCTTGGCCCCCAAGGACAGGGCCGTAGGTCCCAAAAACACCGGGGAGCTGTTTTTT. This encodes CASSLAPKDRAVGPKNTGELFF. The chain employs TRBV5-1 and TRBJ2-2, with 8 bases lining up with TRBD1. CDR1 SGHRS and CDR2 YFSETQ come from the germline V gene. Trimming removed 0 bases from V and 2 bases from J; junction bases left unmatched: 21. The CDR3 runs to 22 residues.

This rearrangement joins TRBV5-1 to TRBJ2-3; possible D gene TRBD1, 6 bases. With 4 bases removed from V and 1 base from J, the gap between germline ends came to 10 bases. The CDR3 runs to 14 residues. CDR1 SGHRS and CDR2 YFSETQ come from the germline V gene. CDR3 loop: CASSRQEGTDTQYF. CDR3 sequence (DNA): TGCGCCAGCAGCCGACAGGAGGGCACAGATACGCAGTATTTT.

The CDR3 loop is CASSQGPSSYNEQFF. In DNA, the CDR3 is TGCGCCAGCAGCCAAGGCCCTAGCTCCTACAATGAGCAGTTCTTC. The genes are TRBV4-3 and TRBJ2-1; D not resolved. Trimming cost V 1 base and J 0 bases, with 7 bases left between them. This CDR3 contains 15 residues. Germline CDR1 and CDR2: LGHNA and YSLEER.

The chain joins TRBV19 to TRBJ1-5; 7 bases match TRBD1. This CDR3 has 17 residues. V lost 5 bases, J lost 0 bases, and 10 bases stayed unmatched. Germline CDR1 reads LNHDA; CDR2 reads SQIVND (reference sequence). CDR3 sequence: CASSLYGTVNSNQPQHF. Here the CDR3 DNA reads TGTGCCAGTAGTCTCTACGGGACAGTGAATAGCAATCAGCCCCAGCATTTT.

The rearrangement joins TRBV30 to TRBJ1-5; a possible D gene is TRBD1 (6 bases). CDR3 length: 13 amino acids. Trimming left V 7 bases short and J 0 bases short, with 10 bases between. Germline-derived CDR1 and CDR2 are GTSNPN and SVGIG (reference sequence). This CDR3 reads CAFDRSSNQPQHF. The CDR3 DNA reads as TGTGCCTTTGACAGGAGTAGCAATCAGCCCCAGCATTTT.

The CDR3 region has the DNA TGCGCCAGCAGCTTGGGGGACAGGGTGCAAAATGGGGCCAACGTCCTGACTTTC. As protein: CASSLGDRVQNGANVLTF. The chain uses TRBV5-1 and TRBJ2-6; 9 bases fit TRBD1. CDR1 SGHRS and CDR2 YFSETQ come from the germline V gene. The CDR3 totals 18 residues. Unmatched junction bases numbered 7, after V lost 0 bases and J lost 3 bases. Together with reference TRBV5-1 and TRBJ2-6, the CDR3 gives the full variable domain: KAGVTQTPRYLIKTRGQQVTLSCSPISGHRSVSWYQQTPGQGLQFLFEYFSETQRNKGNFPGRFSGRQFSNSRSEMNVSTLELGDSALYLCASSLGDRVQNGANVLTFGAGSRLTVL.

The sample holds one count of this clone. The V call is TRBV7-3, the J call TRBJ1-2; D possibly corresponds to TRBD1 (5 bases). The CDR3 runs to 14 residues. V was trimmed by 4 bases and J by 8 bases, leaving 17 bases between them. CDR1 is SGHTA, CDR2 FQGTGA, per germline. CDR3 sequence: CASSSGPRGEGYTF. The CDR3 DNA is TGTGCCAGCAGCTCCGGGCCTCGGGGGGAAGGCTACACCTTC.

The CDR3 coding sequence is TGTGCCAGCAGCATCACTAGGGACACCGAGCAGTACGTC. Protein product: CASSITRDTEQYV. The J gene is TRBJ2-7, the V gene TRBV6-5; tentative D call: TRBD1 (6 bases). V lost 6 bases to trimming and J lost 6 bases, with 15 bases between them. This CDR3 has 13 amino acids. Per the germline V gene, CDR1 is MNHEY and CDR2 is SVGAGI.

V gene TRBV10-3 combines with J gene TRBJ2-2; D is uncertain. Germline CDR1 and CDR2: ENHRY and SYGVKD. Between the trimmed V and J ends, which lost 6 bases and 5 bases, there was a span of 19 bases. This CDR3 is 16 amino acids long. The CDR3 DNA reads TGTGCCATCAGGCCCAGCTCGGGTAGTTATACCGGGGAGCTGTTTTTT. This gives the protein CAIRPSSGSYTGELFF.

This chain uses TRBV11-2 with TRBJ1-2, with 10 positions matching TRBD1. Trimming cost V 6 bases and J 9 bases; bases outside gene matches: 7. Looked up from germline, CDR1 is SGHAT and CDR2 is FQNNGV. The CDR3 has 13 amino acids. CDR3 in amino acids: CASRSDRGQSYTF. The CDR3 nucleotides read TGTGCCAGCAGATCAGACAGGGGGCAGAGCTACACCTTC.

Turning to this clone: This sample includes further DNA sequences coding for the same CDR3. The rearrangement links TRBV11-2 to TRBJ2-5; a possible D gene is TRBD1 (6 bases). Germline CDR1 SGHAT, CDR2 FQNNGV. Trimming cost V 3 bases and J 5 bases, with 7 bases left between them. The CDR3 is 12 amino acids. This chain's CDR3 is CASSFGGETQYF. The CDR3 DNA follows: TGTGCCAGCAGCTTTGGGGGCGAGACCCAGTACTTC.

CDR3 coding DNA: TGCGCCAGCAGCTTGGGTCGGGGGTACAGAACTGAAGCTTTCTTT. Protein: CASSLGRGYRTEAFF. This chain links TRBV5-1 with TRBJ1-1; perhaps TRBD1 as D (5 bases). The CDR3 totals 15 residues. Germline values: CDR1 SGHRS, CDR2 YFSETQ. The V end lost 0 bases, the J end lost 5 bases, and 14 bases lay between the germline ends.

The chain uses TRBV5-1 and TRBJ2-3; weak D call: TRBD1 (6 bases). The CDR3 loop spans 16 amino acids. V lost 1 base, J lost 5 bases, and 17 bases lay in between. The germline V gene encodes CDR1 SGHRS and CDR2 YFSETQ. DNA of the CDR3: TGCGCCAGCAGCTTGATTGGCATCAGGGGTCAAGATACGCAGTATTTT. It codes for CASSLIGIRGQDTQYF. Full variable domain (missing parts from reference TRBV5-1 and TRBJ2-3): KAGVTQTPRYLIKTRGQQVTLSCSPISGHRSVSWYQQTPGQGLQFLFEYFSETQRNKGNFPGRFSGRQFSNSRSEMNVSTLELGDSALYLCASSLIGIRGQDTQYFGPGTRLTVL.

V and J are TRBV7-8 and TRBJ1-2, with D unclear. Trimming shortened V by 5 bases and J by 2 bases, and 9 bases separated the two germline ends. Germline V gives CDR1 SGHVS, CDR2 FQNEAQ. CDR3 length equals 13 residues. CDR3 residues: CASSNDGNYGYTF. In nucleotides, the CDR3 is TGTGCCAGCAGCAACGACGGGAACTATGGCTACACCTTC. Using reference TRBV7-8 and TRBJ1-2 for the parts outside the CDR3, the full variable domain is GAGVSQSPRYKVAKRGQDVALRCDPISGHVSLFWYQQALGQGPEFLTYFQNEAQLDKSGLPSDRFFAERPEGSVSTLKIQRTQQEDSAVYLCASSNDGNYGYTFGSGTRLTVV.

This chain joins TRBV9 and TRBJ1-1; D ambiguous. This CDR3 is 16 amino acids long. V was shortened by 3 bases and J by 1 base, with 16 bases between the two germline ends. Germline V gene data show CDR1 as SGDLS and CDR2 as YYNGEE. Here the CDR3 reads CASSAGEGRANTEAFF. CDR3 DNA: TGTGCCAGCAGCGCCGGGGAAGGGAGGGCGAACACTGAAGCTTTCTTT. Full variable domain (outside the CDR3, taken from reference TRBV9 and TRBJ1-1): DSGVTQTPKHLITATGQRVTLRCSPRSGDLSVYWYQQSLDQGLQFLIQYYNGEERAKGNILERFSAQQFPDLHSELNLSSLELGDSALYFCASSAGEGRANTEAFFGQGTRLTVV.

This clone was observed a few times. V is TRBV7-2 and J is TRBJ2-3; 9 bases fit TRBD2. V shed 3 bases, J shed 5 bases, and the junction held 15 bases outside the gene matches. The CDR3 spans 18 residues. The germline V gene has CDR1 SGHTA and CDR2 FQGNSA. CDR3 amino acids: CASSFVRAGGTVEDTQYF. DNA of the CDR3: TGTGCCAGCAGCTTTGTAAGAGCGGGGGGAACCGTTGAAGATACGCAGTATTTT. Complete variable domain (other parts from reference TRBV7-2 and TRBJ2-3): GAGVSQSPSNKVTEKGKDVELRCDPISGHTALYWYRQSLGQGLEFLIYFQGNSAPDKSGLPSDRFSAERTGGSVSTLTIQRTQQEDSAVYLCASSFVRAGGTVEDTQYFGPGTRLTVL.

The rearrangement links TRBV6-1 to TRBJ2-5; D is possibly TRBD1 (6 bases). The CDR3 has 13 residues. Germline CDR1 and CDR2: MNHNS and SASEGT. Trimming took off 6 bases at V and 3 bases at J, with 11 bases between the two ends. This CDR3 reads CASSFGQKETQYF. The CDR3 DNA follows: TGTGCCAGCAGCTTCGGACAGAAAGAGACCCAGTACTTC.

This chain joins TRBV5-4 and TRBJ1-5; 10 positions match TRBD1. J gave up 2 bases and V 5 bases, and 13 bases lay outside the gene matches. The CDR3 is 18 residues long. Germline V gives CDR1 SGHNT, CDR2 YYREEE (reference sequence). This chain's CDR3 is CASRREGQGHGGNQPQHF. The CDR3 DNA follows: TGTGCCAGCAGACGCGAGGGACAGGGGCACGGAGGCAATCAGCCCCAGCATTTT.

The V gene is TRBV19, the J gene TRBJ1-1; the D is unclear. This CDR3 is 15 amino acids long. V lost 5 bases to trimming and J lost 4 bases, with 17 bases between them. Per germline, CDR1 LNHDA and CDR2 SQIVND (reference sequence). This chain's CDR3 is CASSPYEEQLTEAFF. In nucleotides, the CDR3 is TGTGCCAGTAGTCCCTACGAGGAACAACTCACTGAAGCTTTCTTT.